This T cell receptor (beta chain) was documented in a study of blood T cell repertoires in COVID-19. Germline values: CDR1 SGHDT, CDR2 YYEEEE. V dropped 4 bases and J dropped 4 bases, with 11 bases sitting between them. The CDR3 length is 13 residues. Assay used: immunoSEQ multiplex PCR; TCRdb lists only in-frame clones, some missing. The table includes approximately 25,000 clones, about 81% detected once. The TCR sequence derives from a woman aged 65 to 85 with COVID-19, enrolled during active disease. J is TRBJ1-2 and V is TRBV5-6; D call uncertain. The source material was peripheral blood. DNA for the CDR3: TGTGCCAGCAGCCCGACTGGCCTCTATGGCTACACCTTC. Amino acid sequence: CASSPTGLYGYTF. The whole variable domain, filled in from reference TRBV5-6 and TRBJ1-2, reads DAGVTQSPTHLIKTRGQQVTLRCSPKSGHDTVSWYQQALGQGPQFIFQYYEEEERQRGNFPDRFSGHQFPNYSSELNVNALLLGDSALYLCASSPTGLYGYTFGSGTRLTVV.